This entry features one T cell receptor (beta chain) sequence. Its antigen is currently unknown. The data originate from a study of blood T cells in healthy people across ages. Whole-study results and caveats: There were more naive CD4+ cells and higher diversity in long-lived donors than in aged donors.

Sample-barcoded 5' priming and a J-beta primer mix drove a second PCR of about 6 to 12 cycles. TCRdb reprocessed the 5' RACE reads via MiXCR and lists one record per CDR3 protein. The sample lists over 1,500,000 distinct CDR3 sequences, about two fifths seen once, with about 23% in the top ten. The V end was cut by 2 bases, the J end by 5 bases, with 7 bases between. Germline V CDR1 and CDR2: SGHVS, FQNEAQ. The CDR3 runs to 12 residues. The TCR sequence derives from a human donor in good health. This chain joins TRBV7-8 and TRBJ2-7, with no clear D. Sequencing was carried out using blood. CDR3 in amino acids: CASSLNADEQYF. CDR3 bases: TGTGCCAGCAGCTTAAACGCGGACGAGCAGTACTTC. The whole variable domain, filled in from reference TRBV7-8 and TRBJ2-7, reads GAGVSQSPRYKVAKRGQDVALRCDPISGHVSLFWYQQALGQGPEFLTYFQNEAQLDKSGLPSDRFFAERPEGSVSTLKIQRTQQEDSAVYLCASSLNADEQYFGPGTRLTVT.